This is a list of T cell receptor beta chains from one sample in a study of regulatory T cells in long-lasting Graves disease. One entry per CDR3 protein, called by TCRdb with MiXCR from the multiplex PCR reads. Here the sample spans 300,000 to 400,000 distinct CDR3 sequences, roughly a fifth being singletons. Here the sequenced sample was peripheral blood mononuclear cells (PBMCs), taken when the disease was refractory, from a patient treated with antithyroid drugs. The receptor set was obtained from a female donor with Graves disease. The CDR3 runs from the conserved cysteine through the conserved F or W.

J gene: TRBJ1-4; V gene: TRBV19; CDR3 protein: CASRLQGVGEKLFF
J gene: TRBJ1-5; V gene: TRBV6-1; CDR3 protein: CASSGTAGYSNQPQHF
J gene: TRBJ1-2; V gene: TRBV20-1; CDR3 protein: CSAPARGIDYGYTF
J gene: TRBJ1-5; V gene: TRBV6-2/TRBV6-3; CDR3 protein: CASSYLGQGFSNQPQHF
J gene: TRBJ2-2; V gene: TRBV10-3; CDR3 protein: CAISESTGSGELFF
J gene: TRBJ2-5; V gene: TRBV20-1; CDR3 protein: CSAREVAGGQETQYF
J gene: TRBJ2-2; V gene: TRBV7-2; CDR3 protein: CASSSPLRTGELFF
J gene: TRBJ2-7; V gene: TRBV6-2/TRBV6-3; CDR3 protein: CASRRGRQGANEQYF
J gene: TRBJ2-5; V gene: TRBV11-3; CDR3 protein: CASSLEGEIQETQYF
J gene: TRBJ2-7; V gene: TRBV2; CDR3 protein: CATLPRVAGVKGYEQYF
J gene: TRBJ2-3; V gene: TRBV20-1; CDR3 protein: CSANPTSLTDTQYF
J gene: TRBJ2-3; V gene: TRBV2; CDR3 protein: CASSEETARDTQYF
J gene: TRBJ2-1; V gene: TRBV7-6; CDR3 protein: CASSLGGQGDEQFF
J gene: TRBJ1-2; V gene: TRBV12-3/TRBV12-4; CDR3 protein: CASSFLDRAKGYTF
J gene: TRBJ2-6; V gene: TRBV7-9; CDR3 protein: CASSRQGRISTGANVLTF
J gene: TRBJ1-5; V gene: TRBV2; CDR3 protein: CASRVRPPQPQHF
J gene: TRBJ2-2; V gene: TRBV2; CDR3 protein: CASSGDVGELFF
J gene: TRBJ1-4; V gene: TRBV25-1; CDR3 protein: CASSEAGTEKLFF
J gene: TRBJ2-7; V gene: TRBV15; CDR3 protein: CATSRGPEKEYF
J gene: TRBJ2-5; V gene: TRBV19; CDR3 protein: CASSIGRVGETQYF
J gene: TRBJ2-1; V gene: TRBV28; CDR3 protein: CASSSRLGPDSYNEQFF
J gene: TRBJ1-5; V gene: TRBV20-1; CDR3 protein: CSARQGATNGNQPQHF
J gene: TRBJ2-5; V gene: TRBV15; CDR3 protein: CATSRGGAWVYQETQYF
J gene: TRBJ2-7; V gene: TRBV10-3; CDR3 protein: CATRTGSYEQYF
J gene: TRBJ2-2; V gene: TRBV7-3; CDR3 protein: CASSSHTAGIGGELFF
J gene: TRBJ2-3; V gene: TRBV15; CDR3 protein: CATSRERTGAWTDTQYF
J gene: TRBJ1-5; V gene: TRBV2; CDR3 protein: CASSLSQANQPQHF
J gene: TRBJ2-7; V gene: TRBV7-9; CDR3 protein: CASSLAGYGSYEQYF
J gene: TRBJ1-3; V gene: TRBV20-1; CDR3 protein: CSAGAVLSDIIF
J gene: TRBJ1-4; V gene: TRBV2; CDR3 protein: CASSEASWGGTNEKLFF
J gene: TRBJ2-4; V gene: TRBV12-3/TRBV12-4; CDR3 protein: CASSSDRGGDIQYF
J gene: TRBJ2-5; V gene: TRBV15; CDR3 protein: CATSFLQAGGLETQYF
J gene: TRBJ2-7; V gene: TRBV30; CDR3 protein: CAWSGVVEQYF
J gene: TRBJ2-5; V gene: TRBV18; CDR3 protein: CASSPRTGGQETQYF
J gene: TRBJ1-4; V gene: TRBV11-2; CDR3 protein: CASSLAGTGTSNNEKLFF
J gene: TRBJ2-5; V gene: TRBV20-1; CDR3 protein: CSARGIRDVETQYF
J gene: TRBJ1-1; V gene: TRBV28; CDR3 protein: CASSLLQPNTEAFF
J gene: TRBJ2-5; V gene: TRBV29-1; CDR3 protein: CSVEGQSPTQYF
J gene: TRBJ1-2; V gene: TRBV7-2; CDR3 protein: CASSFQPDYGYTF
J gene: TRBJ2-2; V gene: TRBV12-3/TRBV12-4; CDR3 protein: CASSFPGPPANTGELFF
J gene: TRBJ2-7; V gene: TRBV20-1; CDR3 protein: CSARRRRVGLAGREQYF
J gene: TRBJ2-2; V gene: TRBV5-1; CDR3 protein: CASSLPRTVDDGELFF
J gene: TRBJ2-3; V gene: TRBV27; CDR3 protein: CASRAPGTGASHTQYF
J gene: TRBJ2-5; V gene: TRBV10-3; CDR3 protein: CAISESLPGQETQYF
J gene: TRBJ2-2; V gene: TRBV10-1; CDR3 protein: CASSDRTNRGNTGELFF
J gene: TRBJ1-2; V gene: TRBV12-3/TRBV12-4; CDR3 protein: CASTLQGLYGYTF
J gene: TRBJ2-5; V gene: TRBV6-2/TRBV6-3; CDR3 protein: CASSYIGTQYF
J gene: TRBJ1-1; V gene: TRBV5-1; CDR3 protein: CASSIQGASITEAFF
J gene: TRBJ2-4; V gene: TRBV15; CDR3 protein: CATSTGGNIQYF
J gene: TRBJ1-5; V gene: TRBV2; CDR3 protein: CASSDVLGNQPQHF
J gene: TRBJ2-3; V gene: TRBV11-2; CDR3 protein: CASSLDAGSTDTQYF
J gene: TRBJ1-1; V gene: TRBV7-8; CDR3 protein: CASFPAGLNTEAFF
J gene: TRBJ1-2; V gene: TRBV12-3/TRBV12-4; CDR3 protein: CASGRGRDYGYTF
J gene: TRBJ2-4; V gene: TRBV14; CDR3 protein: CASSWGGKNIQYF
J gene: TRBJ1-1; V gene: TRBV27; CDR3 protein: CASSLVASKTEAFF